This T cell receptor (beta chain) was documented in a study of Tregs in tolerant kidney transplant recipients. Study findings and constraints: For some patients, primers changed over time, blocking nucleotide-level comparison.

The CDR3 is 11 amino acids. Between the trimmed V and J ends, which lost 5 bases and 8 bases, there was a span of 9 bases. Per germline, CDR1 SNHLY and CDR2 FYNNEI. CFSE-labeled recipient PBMCs were cultured more than 5 days with irradiated graft donor PBMCs, then FACS-sorted. Comments on this clone: Antigen unknown.

The table came from immunoSEQ multiplex PCR; TCRdb's copy has only in-frame clones and leaves some out. This table holds around 15,000 clones, about half found once. The chain has TRBV2 and TRBJ1-1; D is possibly TRBD1 (5 bases). This clonotype was obtained from a human patient who received a combined kidney and bone marrow transplant. Sequenced here: CD4+ T cells from blood cultured with allogeneic cells, sampled before the transplant. This CDR3 is CASSRQTEAFF. CDR3 coding DNA: TGTGCCAGCAGTCGACAGACAGAAGCTTTCTTT.